Presented here are 9 T cell receptor beta chains from one specimen sequenced in a study of T cell repertoires in cytomegalovirus infection. Via MiXCR, TCRdb re-called the reads, giving one row per CDR3 protein. The repertoire holds about 900,000 distinct CDR3 sequences, with approximately 31% as singletons. Their specific antigens are unknown. The sequences come from cultured CD8+ T cells from PBMCs, collected from culture after CMV antigen stimulation. These receptors were taken from a human donor in good health (CMV status not recorded). Some clones in this sample may be carry-over from other donors' samples.

In this sample, this clonotype turned up many times. This chain links TRBV11-1 with TRBJ1-1; D gene uncertain. The germline gives CDR1 SGHAT, CDR2 FQDESV (reference sequence). V was trimmed by 1 base and J by 7 bases, leaving 10 bases between them. There are 13 residues in the CDR3. The CDR3 sequence: CASSLGRRSEAFF. As DNA, the CDR3 is TGTGCCAGCAGCTTAGGGCGGCGGAGTGAAGCTTTCTTT.

The chain carries TRBV19 and TRBJ2-2; TRBD1 agrees at 9 bases. CDR1 and CDR2 from the germline V gene are LNHDA and SQIVND (reference sequence). This CDR3 is 17 amino acids long. After removal of 7 bases from V and 5 bases from J, the junction contained 14 bases not matched to a gene. This CDR3 is CASTQARTGVNTGELFF. The CDR3 nucleotides are TGTGCCAGTACTCAGGCCCGGACAGGGGTAAATACCGGGGAGCTGTTTTTT.

The chain couples TRBV7-2 to TRBJ1-3, with 8 positions matching TRBD1. This CDR3 is 15 amino acids long. Germline V gene sequence: CDR1 SGHTA, CDR2 FQGNSA. Trimming cost V 0 bases and J 4 bases; bases outside gene matches: 2. CDR3 sequence reads: CASSLADRVGNTIYF. The CDR3, as DNA: TGTGCCAGCAGCTTAGCGGACAGGGTCGGAAACACCATATATTTT.

The J gene is TRBJ1-2, the V gene TRBV27; D might be TRBD1 (5 bases). This CDR3 spans 13 amino acids. V lost 8 bases and J lost 3, with 13 bases in between. Germline V gene data show CDR1 as MNHEY and CDR2 as SMNVEV (reference sequence). CDR3 in amino acids: CASAGTFHYGYTF. DNA for the CDR3: TGTGCCAGCGCCGGGACTTTTCACTATGGCTACACCTTC.

This clonotype was counted between two and nine times. This rearrangement joins TRBV10-2 to TRBJ2-1; D may be TRBD1 or TRBD2 (6 bases each). Trimming took off 2 bases at V and 0 bases at J, with 8 bases between the two ends. Germline CDR1 and CDR2: WSHSY and SAAADI. CDR3 length: 15 amino acids. CDR3 bases: TGCGCCAGCAGTGAGCGGGGGCCCTCCTACAATGAGCAGTTCTTC. Its protein is CASSERGPSYNEQFF.

V usage is TRBV20-1 and J usage is TRBJ2-1, with D unresolved. Trimming stripped 3 bases from V and 4 bases from J, with 10 bases between. The CDR3 has 13 residues. Per germline, CDR1 DFQATT and CDR2 SNEGSKA (reference sequence). For the CDR3, the DNA is TGCAGTGCTAGTGCAGTGGTTTACAATGAGCAGTTCTTC. Residues: CSASAVVYNEQFF.

In this sample, this clonotype turned up a few times. The chain couples TRBV6-1 to TRBJ1-6; maybe TRBD1 (6 bases). This CDR3 region has 13 residues. V lost 4 bases and J 12 bases, leaving 13 bases between the germline ends. CDR1 is MNHNS, CDR2 SASEGT, per germline. CDR3 in DNA: TGTGCCAGCAGTGTTACAGGGTGGCAACCCCTCCACTTT. Residues: CASSVTGWQPLHF.

A few counts support this clonotype. The chain combines TRBV19 with TRBJ2-7, with D hard to call. V lost 5 bases, J lost 0 bases, and 11 bases lay in between. Germline CDR1 is LNHDA and CDR2 is SQIVND (reference sequence). The CDR3 runs 14 residues. The CDR3 spells CASSPSLTSYEQYF. CDR3 nucleotide sequence: TGTGCCAGTAGTCCGTCATTGACCTCCTACGAGCAGTACTTC.

The CDR3 region is CASSLMGLSSYNEQFF. The DNA of the CDR3 is TGCGCCAGCAGCTTGATGGGCCTCAGCTCCTACAATGAGCAGTTCTTC. This chain uses TRBV5-1 with TRBJ2-1, with D uncertain. The V and J ends lost 1 base and 0 bases respectively, with 11 bases between them. This CDR3 is 16 amino acids long. Germline CDR1 reads SGHRS; CDR2 reads YFSETQ.